One and the same sample provided the 30 T cell receptor beta chains below, sequenced in a study of T cell responses to AZD1222 COVID-19 vaccine. Libraries were prepared by immunoSEQ multiplex PCR; TCRdb keeps only in-frame clonotypes and omits some of them. This sample has around 110,000 clones, with about 90% found just once. This specimen was peripheral blood, taken on day 0 of AZD1222 vaccination. The receptors were gathered from an adult in good health.

This clone has only one observation. V is TRBV19 and J is TRBJ2-2, with D perhaps matching TRBD1 or TRBD2 (5 bases each). The CDR3 is made up of 14 amino acids. The V and J ends lost 8 bases and 3 bases respectively, with 13 bases between them. CDR1 and CDR2 (germline): LNHDA, SQIVND (reference sequence). The CDR3 bases are TGTGCCAGTCAGGGCGGGTCTCACACCGGGGAGCTGTTTTTT. Translating gives CASQGGSHTGELFF.

The chain combines TRBV14 with TRBJ1-5; 10 positions agree with TRBD1. CDR3 size: 17 residues. The germline gives CDR1 SGHDN, CDR2 FVKESK. With 0 bases clipped from V and 4 bases from J, the junction kept 6 bases outside the gene matches. CDR3 amino acids: CASSQDRDRGRNQPQHF. The CDR3 DNA reads TGTGCCAGCAGCCAAGATAGGGACAGGGGACGAAATCAGCCCCAGCATTTT.

This sequence joins TRBV5-3 and TRBJ1-5; 7 bases line up with TRBD1. TRBV5-3 is designated an ORF whose function remains uncertain. Trimming removed 6 bases from V and 1 base from J; junction bases left unmatched: 4. The CDR3 runs to 14 residues. Here the CDR3 reads CARKNRGSNQPQHF. CDR3 DNA: TGTGCCAGAAAGAACAGGGGAAGCAATCAGCCCCAGCATTTT.

The chain uses TRBV5-1 and TRBJ1-6; 8 bases are shared with TRBD1. Germline trimming cut 3 bases from V and 7 bases from J; bases unmatched to any gene: 3. Looked up from germline, CDR1 is SGHRS and CDR2 is YFSETQ. The CDR3 spans 14 residues. CDR3 sequence: CASSSTGANSPLHF. CDR3 nucleotides: TGCGCCAGCAGCTCGACAGGGGCAAATTCACCCCTCCACTTT.

The chain combines TRBV27 with TRBJ1-6; D remains unclear. Germline V gives CDR1 MNHEY, CDR2 SMNVEV (reference sequence). CDR3 length: 17 residues. The V end was cut by 4 bases, the J end by 1 base, with 14 bases between. CDR3 DNA sequence: TGTGCCAGCAGTTGGAGTACCGCGGATTCCTATAATTCACCCCTCCACTTT. This gives the protein CASSWSTADSYNSPLHF.

The chain uses TRBV7-2 and TRBJ1-5, with TRBD1 matching over 8 bases. Germline values: CDR1 SGHTA, CDR2 FQGNSA. Unmatched junction bases numbered 9, after V lost 8 bases and J lost 6 bases. CDR3 length: 14 residues. The CDR3 DNA reads TGTGCCAGCGGAAATTCAGGGGGCGGTCAGCCCCAGCATTTT. Protein: CASGNSGGGQPQHF.

The rearrangement joins TRBV9 to TRBJ2-1, with TRBD2 as a possible D gene (7 bases). The V end lost 4 bases, the J end lost 4 bases, and 12 bases lay between the germline ends. There are 14 residues in the CDR3. Per germline, CDR1 SGDLS and CDR2 YYNGEE. The CDR3 here is CASSQEGGYNEQFF. In nucleotides, the CDR3 is TGTGCCAGCAGCCAAGAGGGGGGGTACAATGAGCAGTTCTTC.

To note about this clone: Germline and junction disagree at one end, which may indicate a read error. The rearrangement links TRBV4-1 to TRBJ2-1, with D perhaps matching TRBD2 (5 bases). The CDR3 loop spans 15 amino acids. Germline V lookup: CDR1 MGHRA, CDR2 YSYEKL. In DNA form, the CDR3 reads TGCGCCAGCACCCAAGAGCGGACTTACTACAATGAGCAGTTCTTC. Translated: CASTQERTYYNEQFF.

This clone was counted at least ten times. The chain is built from TRBV5-6 and TRBJ1-2; TRBD1 might be the D (6 bases). Trimming shortened V by 6 bases and J by 8 bases, and 17 bases separated the two germline ends. The germline gives CDR1 SGHDT, CDR2 YYEEEE. The CDR3 has 13 amino acids. The CDR3 reads CASTLRDIRGYTF. The CDR3 DNA sequence: TGTGCCAGCACCCTCAGGGACATCCGCGGCTACACCTTC.

The rearrangement joins TRBV3-1 (or the pseudogene TRBV3-2) to TRBJ2-7; TRBD2 is a possible D gene (6 bases). The CDR3 is made up of 14 amino acids. Trimming pared 5 bases from V and 1 base from J, leaving 12 bases between. The germline CDR1 and CDR2 sequences are LGHDT and YNNKEL (reference sequence). CDR3 nucleotide sequence: TGTGCCAGCAGCGAAATGGGACTTTCCTACGAGCAGTACTTC. Translating it yields CASSEMGLSYEQYF.

The V gene is TRBV12-3 or TRBV12-4, the J gene TRBJ1-2; tentatively, D is TRBD1 (6 bases). V gave up 4 bases and J gave up 5 bases, with 11 bases separating them. The CDR3 has 13 amino acids. DNA for the CDR3: TGTGCCAGCAGTTCTCGGACAGCTTATGGCTACACCTTC. Amino acids: CASSSRTAYGYTF.

The CDR3 reads CASRAAGSNQPQHF. The CDR3 DNA follows: TGCGCCAGCAGGGCCGCCGGGAGCAATCAGCCCCAGCATTTT. V and J are TRBV4-1 and TRBJ1-5; D is ambiguous. This CDR3 is built from 14 residues. Germline CDR1 reads MGHRA; CDR2 reads YSYEKL. The germline V and J ends were trimmed by 6 bases and 1 base, with 10 bases remaining between them.

The genes are TRBV4-2 and TRBJ2-1; 7 nucleotides line up with TRBD2. The V segment lost 2 bases and the J segment 9 bases; nucleotides outside the gene matches: 13. CDR1 is LGHNA, CDR2 YNFKEQ, per germline. The CDR3 loop spans 16 amino acids. The CDR3 spells CASSQSHLAGGGEQFF. For the CDR3, the DNA is TGTGCCAGCAGCCAAAGCCACTTAGCGGGTGGTGGTGAGCAGTTCTTC.

This chain connects TRBV15 to TRBJ2-1; weak D call: TRBD1 (6 bases). Trimming took 1 base from V and 7 from J, leaving 17 bases between them. The CDR3 has 16 amino acids. Germline lookup yields CDR1 LNHNV and CDR2 YYDKDF (reference sequence). The CDR3 spells CATSRVKGLRGNEQFF. The CDR3 coding sequence is TGTGCCACCAGCAGAGTAAAAGGGTTGAGGGGGAATGAGCAGTTCTTC.

The V call is TRBV7-9, the J call TRBJ1-2; D is possibly TRBD1 (5 bases). CDR1 SEHNR and CDR2 FQNEAQ come from the germline V gene (reference sequence). There are 15 residues in the CDR3. Trimming pared 1 base from V and 5 bases from J, leaving 14 bases between. CDR3 sequence reads: CASSLETAPHYGYTF. The CDR3 DNA reads TGTGCCAGCAGCTTAGAGACAGCGCCTCATTATGGCTACACCTTC. Full variable domain (rest looked up from reference TRBV7-9 and TRBJ1-2): DTGVSQNPRHKITKRGQNVTFRCDPISEHNRLYWYRQTLGQGPEFLTYFQNEAQLEKSRLLSDRFSAERPKGSFSTLEIQRTEQGDSAMYLCASSLETAPHYGYTFGSGTRLTVV.

This chain uses TRBV5-1 with TRBJ2-3; D remains unclear. Trimming took off 6 bases at V and 6 bases at J, with 14 bases between the two ends. This CDR3 is 13 amino acids long. Germline V lookup: CDR1 SGHRS, CDR2 YFSETQ. The CDR3 region is CASTSSWADTQYF. The CDR3 DNA sequence: TGCGCCAGCACCTCCTCTTGGGCGGATACGCAGTATTTT.

This chain links TRBV20-1 with TRBJ1-4; D unclear. Germline loops: CDR1 DFQATT, CDR2 SNEGSKA (reference sequence). Trimming removed 5 bases at V and 8 bases at J, with 9 bases between. This CDR3 is 11 amino acids long. The CDR3 DNA reads as TGCAGTGCTCCGAAGAGGGAAAAACTGTTTTTT. Encoded protein: CSAPKREKLFF.

The table lists this clone with a count of one. The chain couples TRBV2 to TRBJ2-5, with D maybe TRBD1 (5 bases). The V end lost 9 bases, the J end lost 1 base, and 12 bases lay between the germline ends. CDR3 size: 13 residues. Germline V gives CDR1 SNHLY, CDR2 FYNNEI. The CDR3 sequence: CASLRQPQETQYF. The CDR3 nucleotides are TGTGCCAGTCTCCGACAGCCCCAAGAGACCCAGTACTTC.

CDR3 region: CASSSVGEASTEAFF. The CDR3 DNA reads as TGTGCCAGCAGTTCTGTCGGGGAGGCCAGCACTGAAGCTTTCTTT. The J gene is TRBJ1-1, the V gene TRBV28; D not certain. The germline V and J ends were trimmed by 4 bases and 4 bases, with 16 bases remaining between them. CDR1 and CDR2 from the germline V gene are MDHEN and SYDVKM. The CDR3 is 15 amino acids.

The gene calls are TRBV29-1 and TRBJ2-5; the D gene could be TRBD1 or TRBD2 (5 bases each). This CDR3 spans 20 amino acids. Trimming stripped 2 bases from V and 4 bases from J, with 32 bases between. The germline CDR1 and CDR2 sequences are SQVTM and ANQGSEA. CDR3 sequence: CSVEFPAFSSEWGSIETQYF. CDR3 in DNA: TGCAGCGTTGAATTCCCGGCCTTTTCGTCTGAGTGGGGGAGCATAGAGACCCAGTACTTC.

The rearrangement uses TRBV6-5 and TRBJ1-6; 9 bases fit TRBD1. The CDR3 sequence is 16 residues long. The V and J ends lost 2 bases and 6 bases, in that order; junction bases with no gene match: 5. Per germline, CDR1 MNHEY and CDR2 SVGAGI. The DNA for the CDR3 is TGTGCCAGCAGTTACACTCCGGGACAGGGTAATTCACCCCTCCACTTT. Its translation is CASSYTPGQGNSPLHF.

V gene TRBV5-4 combines with J gene TRBJ2-7; 12 nucleotides match TRBD2. CDR3 length equals 15 residues. Germline V gene sequence: CDR1 SGHNT, CDR2 YYREEE (reference sequence). Losses at the gene ends were 0 bases for V and 7 bases for J; bases not matched to a gene: 5. CDR3 DNA: TGTGCCAGCAGCTTGGTTCTAGCGGGAGGGGAGGAGCAGTACTTC. The encoded protein is CASSLVLAGGEEQYF.

CDR3 in DNA: TGTGCCAGTAGCCCGATCCACCTAGACACCGGGGAGCTGTTTTTT. It encodes CASSPIHLDTGELFF. V usage is TRBV19 and J usage is TRBJ2-2; D remains ambiguous. Trimming pared 6 bases from V and 3 bases from J, leaving 14 bases between. The CDR3 contains 15 residues. Germline loops: CDR1 LNHDA, CDR2 SQIVND (reference sequence). The full variable domain, its missing parts supplied by reference TRBV19 and TRBJ2-2, is DGGITQSPKYLFRKEGQNVTLSCEQNLNHDAMYWYRQDPGQGLRLIYYSQIVNDFQKGDIAEGYSVSREKKESFPLTVTSAQKNPTAFYLCASSPIHLDTGELFFGEGSRLTVL.

This clone was detected once. The rearrangement links TRBV6-5 to TRBJ1-5; D unclear. The V gene's germline CDR1 is MNHEY and CDR2 SVGAGI. Trimming took 6 bases from V and 3 from J, leaving 9 bases between them. The CDR3 is made up of 13 amino acids. CDR3 sequence reads: CASRTAINQPQHF. In nucleotides, the CDR3 is TGTGCCAGCAGGACGGCCATCAATCAGCCCCAGCATTTT.

This clone occurred once. The chain recombines TRBV25-1 with TRBJ2-3; 9 positions agree with TRBD2. The CDR3 runs to 15 residues. V gave up 7 bases and J gave up 3 bases; unmatched junction bases: 8. Looked up from germline, CDR1 is MGHDK and CDR2 is SYGVNS. In DNA form, the CDR3 reads TGTGCCAGCAATGGGCGGGAGGGCCGGACAGATACGCAGTATTTT. Protein product: CASNGREGRTDTQYF.

The gene calls are TRBV7-9 and TRBJ2-7; the D gene is possibly TRBD2 (7 bases). The CDR3 is 17 amino acids. Trimming took off 4 bases at V and 2 bases at J, with 21 bases between the two ends. Germline V lookup: CDR1 SEHNR, CDR2 FQNEAQ (reference sequence). CDR3 in amino acids: CASSSLARGAGTYEQYF. Written as DNA, the CDR3 is TGTGCCAGCAGCTCCCTTGCTCGGGGGGCCGGGACCTACGAGCAGTACTTC.

Regarding this clone: Other DNA sequences from this sample encode an identical CDR3 as well. This chain links TRBV7-9 with TRBJ2-7; D is unclear. Germline values: CDR1 SEHNR, CDR2 FQNEAQ (reference sequence). The V end was cut by 3 bases, the J end by 4 bases, with 4 bases between. The CDR3 covers 11 residues. CDR3 bases: TGTGCCAGCAGCTTGAATTACGAGCAGTACTTC. This gives the protein CASSLNYEQYF. Supplemented by reference TRBV7-9 and TRBJ2-7, the full variable domain reads DTGVSQNPRHKITKRGQNVTFRCDPISEHNRLYWYRQTLGQGPEFLTYFQNEAQLEKSRLLSDRFSAERPKGSFSTLEIQRTEQGDSAMYLCASSLNYEQYFGPGTRLTVT.

The J gene is TRBJ1-5, the V gene TRBV4-1; no reliable D call. V was shortened by 5 bases and J by 4 bases, with 18 bases between the two germline ends. CDR3 length: 16 amino acids. The germline gives CDR1 MGHRA, CDR2 YSYEKL. For the CDR3, the DNA is TGCGCCAGCAGCGCCCAGGTGGGGATAACAAATCAGCCCCAGCATTTT. This encodes CASSAQVGITNQPQHF.

The chain has TRBV6-5 and TRBJ1-2, with D possibly matching TRBD1 (6 bases). CDR1 is MNHEY and CDR2 is SVGAGI in the germline V gene. Trimming removed 6 bases from V and 4 bases from J, with 15 bases in between. The CDR3 length is 14 residues. CDR3: CASSTGRPIYGYTF. The CDR3 bases are TGTGCCAGCAGCACAGGGCGCCCCATCTATGGCTACACCTTC.

The chain carries TRBV30 and TRBJ2-7, with D possibly matching TRBD2 (5 bases). V was clipped by 1 base and J by 6 bases, with 7 bases between them. This CDR3 has 11 amino acids. Germline V gene data show CDR1 as GTSNPN and CDR2 as SVGIG (reference sequence). Here the CDR3 DNA reads TGTGCCTGGAGTGAGGGAGTCGAGCAGTACTTC. The encoded protein is CAWSEGVEQYF. The entire variable domain, with the rest obtained from reference TRBV30 and TRBJ2-7, is as follows: SQTIHQWPATLVQPVGSPLSLECTVEGTSNPNLYWYRQAAGRGLQLLFYSVGIGQISSEVPQNLSASRPQDRQFILSSKKLLLSDSGFYLCAWSEGVEQYFGPGTRLTVT.